Listed below are T cell receptor beta chains from one sample, sequenced in a study of cytomegalovirus exposure and HLA in healthy donors. Profiling relied on immunoSEQ multiplex PCR, and the TCRdb table lists in-frame clones only, not all of them. The sample has some 57,000 clones, less than 85% seen once; the top ten hold just under 20%. The material sequenced was PBMCs. All receptors come from a woman aged 55-75 years in good health and CMV-seropositive. Each CDR3 is given with its conserved first and last residue. Each record gives: J gene, D gene, clone size, V gene, CDR3 protein, CDR3 DNA. D genes are given only for firm matches. Size tells how often a clone was seen (once, few, many) or the class of an expanded clone, and some rows leave it out.

TRBJ2-2,-,-,TRBV27,CASSLRIWGLDTGELFF,TGTGCCAGCAGTTTAAGGATCTGGGGGCTTGACACCGGGGAGCTGTTTTTT
TRBJ2-7,TRBD1,-,TRBV29-1,CSVRRGQVTYEQYF,TGCAGCGTTCGACGGGGACAGGTAACCTACGAGCAGTACTTC
TRBJ1-3,-,-,TRBV4-3,CASSQQWDIFGNTIYF,TGCGCCAGCAGCCAGCAGTGGGACATCTTCGGAAACACCATATATTTT
TRBJ2-7,TRBD1,-,TRBV7-9,CSSSATGSEQYF,TGTTCCAGCAGCGCGACAGGGTCCGAGCAGTACTTC
TRBJ1-3,-,-,TRBV7-9,CASSLYEFSSGNTIYF,TGTGCCAGCAGCTTATATGAGTTTAGCTCTGGAAACACCATATATTTT
TRBJ2-2,-,-,TRBV9,CASSVSGNTGELFF,TGTGCCAGCAGCGTCAGTGGGAACACCGGGGAGCTGTTTTTT
TRBJ1-1,-,once,TRBV30,CAWSVVPFLPEAFF,TGTGCCTGGAGTGTTGTCCCCTTTCTCCCTGAAGCTTTCTTT
TRBJ2-7,-,-,TRBV21-1,CLLQGGVYEQYF,TGCCTTTTACAGGGGGGGGTCTACGAGCAGTACTTC
TRBJ1-4,-,-,TRBV7-9,CSSSFSGEKLFF,TGTTCCAGCAGCTTTTCCGGGGAAAAACTGTTTTTT
TRBJ1-2,-,-,TRBV18,CASSPGGKDYGYTF,TGTGCCAGCTCACCTGGCGGGAAGGACTATGGCTACACCTTC
TRBJ2-7,TRBD2,-,TRBV29-1,CSVLGLAGRYEQYF,TGCAGCGTACTGGGACTAGCGGGCCGATACGAGCAGTACTTC
TRBJ2-1,-,-,TRBV18,CASSPGLNEQFF,TGTGCCAGCTCACCGGGCCTCAATGAGCAGTTCTTC
TRBJ2-7,-,few,TRBV5-1,CASTRGGEGVHEQYF,TGCGCCAGCACTAGAGGGGGGGAAGGAGTCCACGAGCAGTACTTC
TRBJ1-2,-,-,TRBV7-2,CASSFYRSAYGYTF,TGTGCCAGCAGCTTTTATAGGAGCGCCTATGGCTACACCTTC
TRBJ2-7,TRBD1,-,TRBV2,CASSGGQGLNYYEQYF,TGTGCCAGCAGTGGAGGACAGGGGTTGAATTATTACGAGCAGTACTTC
TRBJ2-1,TRBD2,-,TRBV27,CASRPSGGQGEQFF,TGTGCCAGCAGGCCTAGCGGGGGGCAGGGTGAGCAGTTCTTC
TRBJ2-2,TRBD1,-,TRBV5-5,CASSFRGLNGELFF,TGTGCCAGCAGCTTTAGGGGGCTTAACGGGGAGCTGTTTTTT
TRBJ2-7,TRBD1,-,TRBV10-3,CATRIQGPSYEQYF,TGTGCCACCCGAATACAGGGGCCCTCCTACGAGCAGTACTTC
TRBJ1-2,TRBD1,-,TRBV5-1,CASSLGTGLYGYTF,TGCGCCAGCAGCTTGGGGACAGGACTCTATGGCTACACCTTC
TRBJ2-3,TRBD2,-,TRBV11-3,CASSPAGGRADTQYF,TGTGCCAGCAGCCCAGCGGGGGGCAGGGCAGATACGCAGTATTTT
TRBJ2-1,-,-,TRBV6-6,CASGANREVEQFF,TGTGCCAGCGGGGCTAACAGGGAAGTTGAGCAGTTCTTC
TRBJ2-5,-,few,TRBV5-1,CASSWDSIETQYF,TGCGCCAGCAGCTGGGACTCGATTGAGACCCAGTACTTC
TRBJ2-7,TRBD1,-,TRBV9,CASSVVGTGGVEQYF,TGTGCCAGCAGCGTAGTAGGGACAGGGGGCGTCGAGCAGTACTTC
TRBJ1-2,-,-,TRBV12-1,CASSFGRGGLYGYTF,TGTGCCAGCAGCTTTGGCCGGGGAGGGCTCTATGGCTACACCTTC
TRBJ2-1,TRBD2,-,TRBV27,CASSRLAGLNEQFF,TGTGCCAGCAGCAGACTAGCGGGGCTCAATGAGCAGTTCTTC
TRBJ2-1,-,-,TRBV2,CASRDSYNEQFF,TGTGCCAGCCGGGACTCGTACAATGAGCAGTTCTTC
TRBJ2-2,-,-,TRBV28,CASSFRGSLTGELFF,TGTGCCAGCAGTTTTAGAGGGTCTCTCACCGGGGAGCTGTTTTTT
TRBJ2-1,-,-,TRBV19,CASCIGAVNNEQFF,TGTGCCAGTTGTATAGGGGCAGTAAACAATGAGCAGTTCTTC
TRBJ2-3,TRBD1,-,TRBV27,CASSSPGQGTDTQYF,TGTGCCAGCAGTTCCCCGGGACAGGGGACAGATACGCAGTATTTT
TRBJ1-4,-,-,TRBV7-2,CASSLGANEKLFF,TGTGCCAGCAGCTTAGGAGCGAACGAAAAACTGTTTTTT
TRBJ2-4,-,-,TRBV18,CASSSGEGDIQYF,TGTGCCAGCTCATCGGGTGAGGGGGACATTCAGTACTTC
TRBJ1-4,-,-,TRBV30,CAWSPQGGIGTEKLFF,TGTGCCTGGAGTCCCCAAGGAGGGATCGGGACGGAAAAACTGTTTTTT
TRBJ1-6,TRBD1,-,TRBV18,CASSPNSGTGNSPLHF,TGTGCCAGCTCACCCAACTCCGGGACAGGGAATTCACCCCTCCACTTT
TRBJ1-1,-,-,TRBV18,CASSPFATANTEAFF,TGTGCCAGCTCACCTTTCGCGACAGCGAACACTGAAGCTTTCTTT
TRBJ2-5,-,-,TRBV7-2,CDSHGGFEYF,TGTGATTCCCACGGGGGATTCGAGTACTTC
TRBJ2-3,TRBD2,-,TRBV5-4,CASSRGTSGGTDTQYF,TGTGCCAGCAGCAGGGGGACTAGCGGGGGGACAGATACGCAGTATTTT
TRBJ1-2,TRBD1,once,TRBV11-1,CASSFPGQGDYYGYTF,TGTGCCAGCAGCTTCCCGGGACAGGGGGATTACTATGGCTACACCTTC
TRBJ1-5,-,-,TRBV12-5,CASGFGDSPNQPQHF,TGTGCTAGTGGTTTTGGTGACAGTCCCAATCAGCCCCAGCATTTT
TRBJ2-5,TRBD2,-,TRBV7-9,CASSLGGGKQETQYF,TGTGCCAGCAGCCTGGGCGGGGGGAAACAAGAGACCCAGTACTTC
TRBJ1-2,TRBD1,-,TRBV19,CASRDTGGGGGYTF,TGTGCCAGTAGAGACACAGGGGGCGGTGGTGGCTACACCTTC
TRBJ1-4,-,few,TRBV18,CASSPTSSEEKLFF,TGTGCCAGCTCACCAACTTCTAGCGAGGAAAAACTGTTTTTT
TRBJ2-7,-,-,TRBV5-1,CASSGSSGFVSEQYF,TGCGCCAGCAGCGGGTCTTCCGGGTTTGTCTCCGAGCAGTACTTC
TRBJ2-7,TRBD1,-,TRBV15,CATSRLGTGLTYEQYF,TGTGCCACCAGCAGATTAGGGACAGGACTTACCTACGAGCAGTACTTC
TRBJ2-3,TRBD2,-,TRBV4-1,CASKAGFTDTQYF,TGCGCCAGCAAAGCGGGGTTCACAGATACGCAGTATTTT
TRBJ1-1,-,-,TRBV7-8,CASSERGGLTGGAFF,TGTGCCAGCAGCGAAAGGGGGGGGCTTACCGGTGGGGCTTTCTTT
TRBJ2-1,-,-,TRBV7-8,CASSLNQGSHNEQFF,TGTGCCAGCAGCTTAAACCAGGGGTCCCACAATGAGCAGTTCTTC
TRBJ2-4,-,once,TRBV11-3,CASSLDRGSKNIQYF,TGTGCCAGCAGCTTAGATCGAGGGTCCAAAAACATTCAGTACTTC